These 18 T cell receptor beta chains were all obtained from the same sample, sequenced in a study of T cell changes during pregnancy in multiple sclerosis. The table came from immunoSEQ multiplex PCR; TCRdb's copy has only in-frame clones and leaves some out. The sample has 30,000 to 35,000 clones; 90% are singletons. This specimen was CD4+ T cells from peripheral blood mononuclear cells, taken in the second trimester of pregnancy. These receptors were collected from a female donor in good health, enrolled as a control in a pregnancy study.

The chain combines TRBV28 with TRBJ2-7, with 12 positions matching TRBD1. The CDR3 spans 15 residues. Germline V gives CDR1 MDHEN, CDR2 SYDVKM. V lost 1 base to trimming and J lost 5 bases; unmatched junction nucleotides: 3. CDR3 nucleotides: TGTGCCAGCAGTTTATTGGGGACAGGGGGCCACGAGCAGTACTTC. Amino acid sequence: CASSLLGTGGHEQYF. Drawing the rest from reference TRBV28 and TRBJ2-7, the complete variable domain is DVKVTQSSRYLVKRTGEKVFLECVQDMDHENMFWYRQDPGLGLRLIYFSYDVKMKEKGDIPEGYSVSREKKERFSLILESASTNQTSMYLCASSLLGTGGHEQYFGPGTRLTVT.

The chain links TRBV7-2 to TRBJ2-7; TRBD2 might be the D (6 bases). V shed 2 bases and J shed 3 bases, with 17 bases lying between them. This CDR3 comprises 16 residues. Germline CDR1 SGHTA, CDR2 FQGNSA. The CDR3 DNA sequence: TGTGCCAGCAGCTTATCCCCCCCGGGAGTCGACTACGAGCAGTACTTC. Protein: CASSLSPPGVDYEQYF.

V gene TRBV30 combines with J gene TRBJ1-4, with D uncertain. Germline V gene sequence: CDR1 GTSNPN, CDR2 SVGIG (reference sequence). Deletions cut 0 bases from V and 4 bases from J, with 9 bases between. This CDR3 is 14 amino acids long. The CDR3 nucleotides read TGTGCCTGGAGTGTCGGTCGAATTAATGAAAAACTGTTTTTT. This codes for CAWSVGRINEKLFF.

The V and J genes are TRBV7-6 and TRBJ2-7; 7 bases are shared with TRBD2. CDR3 length: 14 amino acids. The V segment lost 3 bases and the J segment 0 bases; nucleotides outside the gene matches: 2. Germline V gene data show CDR1 as SGHVS and CDR2 as FNYEAQ. In DNA, the CDR3 is TGTGCCAGCAGCTTGACTAGCTCCTCCTACGAGCAGTACTTC. Its translation is CASSLTSSSYEQYF.

This chain joins TRBV27 and TRBJ1-3, with 7 bases that match TRBD1. J lost 1 base, V lost 2 bases, and 8 bases had no gene match. The germline V gene has CDR1 MNHEY and CDR2 SMNVEV (reference sequence). The CDR3 sequence is 17 residues long. The chain's CDR3 is CASSLRQGVGSGNTIYF. CDR3 DNA: TGTGCCAGCAGTTTAAGGCAGGGGGTCGGGTCTGGAAACACCATATATTTT.

The chain is built from TRBV27 and TRBJ1-6, with D unclear. This CDR3 is built from 15 residues. The germline V gene encodes CDR1 MNHEY and CDR2 SMNVEV (reference sequence). V was clipped by 4 bases and J by 0 bases, with 7 bases between them. DNA of the CDR3: TGTGCCAGCAGTTCAACGGGCTCCTATAATTCACCCCTCCACTTT. Protein product: CASSSTGSYNSPLHF.

The chain couples TRBV5-6 to TRBJ1-1; 8 bases are a match to TRBD1. The trim removed 1 base at V and 4 bases at J, leaving 12 bases unmatched. The CDR3 has 17 residues. Germline V CDR1 and CDR2: SGHDT, YYEEEE. The CDR3 bases are TGTGCCAGCAGCTTGAAGCAGGGGGCTGCGGTGGGCACTGAAGCTTTCTTT. Translated: CASSLKQGAAVGTEAFF.

The V call is TRBV11-3, the J call TRBJ2-1, with 11 positions matching TRBD2. The ends lost 1 base at V and 7 bases at J; junction bases unmatched: 3. CDR1 SGHNT and CDR2 YENEEA come from the germline V gene. This CDR3 region has 15 residues. The CDR3 loop reads CASSLGASGRNEQFF. CDR3 DNA sequence: TGTGCCAGCAGCTTAGGGGCTAGCGGGAGGAATGAGCAGTTCTTC.

The chain combines TRBV4-2 with TRBJ2-7; D is possibly TRBD1 (5 bases). The CDR3 totals 15 residues. Germline V lookup: CDR1 LGHNA, CDR2 YNFKEQ. Trimming cost V 0 bases and J 1 base, with 10 bases left between them. The CDR3 sequence is CASSQDETASYEQYF. In DNA, the CDR3 is TGTGCCAGCAGCCAAGACGAGACAGCATCCTACGAGCAGTACTTC.

CDR3 sequence (DNA): TGCAGCGTCACAGGGAACACTGAAGCTTTCTTT. Amino acids: CSVTGNTEAFF. This chain joins TRBV29-1 and TRBJ1-1; tentatively, D is TRBD1 (5 bases). CDR1 SQVTM and CDR2 ANQGSEA come from the germline V gene. V was trimmed by 6 bases and J by 1 base, leaving 6 bases between them. The CDR3 is made up of 11 amino acids.

The CDR3 DNA reads TGTGCCAGCAGTTTATCGGGTCCAGCGGGAGTAGGCGAGCAGTACTTC. Translation gives CASSLSGPAGVGEQYF. The chain combines TRBV27 with TRBJ2-5, with 8 bases identical to TRBD2. The assigned J gene may be wrong: the sequence end matches TRBJ2-7 better. CDR1 and CDR2 (germline): MNHEY, SMNVEV (reference sequence). CDR3 length: 16 residues.

This chain connects TRBV7-2 to TRBJ2-3; D may be TRBD2 (5 bases). This CDR3 comprises 15 residues. Looked up from germline, CDR1 is SGHTA and CDR2 is FQGNSA. V was shortened by 5 bases and J by 0 bases, with 12 bases between the two germline ends. The CDR3 region has the DNA TGTGCCAGCAGCCTGGCTAGCACTAGCACAGATACGCAGTATTTT. This translates into CASSLASTSTDTQYF.

The chain combines TRBV10-2 with TRBJ1-5, with D maybe TRBD1 (5 bases). V shed 2 bases and J shed 5 bases, with 13 bases lying between them. This CDR3 comprises 15 residues. The V gene's germline CDR1 is WSHSY and CDR2 SAAADI. CDR3: CASSEAAGRYQPQHF. The CDR3 DNA sequence: TGCGCCAGCAGTGAGGCCGCAGGGCGGTATCAGCCCCAGCATTTT.

This clone appeared a single time. This chain connects TRBV5-5 to TRBJ1-2, with TRBD1 as a possible D gene (6 bases). The CDR3 is 13 amino acids. With 4 bases removed from V and 7 bases from J, the gap between germline ends came to 14 bases. Germline CDR1 SGHKS, CDR2 YYEKEE (reference sequence). The CDR3 coding sequence is TGTGCCAGCAGCAGACAACAGGGCTCTGGCTACACCTTC. Protein: CASSRQQGSGYTF.

This rearrangement joins TRBV29-1 to TRBJ1-4; perhaps TRBD1 as D (5 bases). CDR1 and CDR2 from the germline V gene are SQVTM and ANQGSEA. CDR3 length: 15 residues. Between the trimmed V and J ends, which lost 0 bases and 7 bases, there was a span of 15 bases. The CDR3 here is CSVEELVQGGEKLFF. The DNA for the CDR3 is TGCAGCGTTGAAGAACTGGTGCAGGGCGGTGAAAAACTGTTTTTT.

The chain couples TRBV19 to TRBJ1-1; 9 bases map to TRBD1. The CDR3 is made up of 15 amino acids. V dropped 1 base and J dropped 0; count of bases not matched to a gene: 0. From germline, CDR1 is LNHDA and CDR2 SQIVND (reference sequence). The CDR3 spells CASSIGDRVNTEAFF. CDR3 sequence (DNA): TGTGCCAGTAGTATAGGGGACAGGGTGAACACTGAAGCTTTCTTT.

The gene calls are TRBV20-1 and TRBJ1-1, with D uncertain. Trimming left V 6 bases short and J 6 bases short, with 11 bases between. The CDR3 spans 11 residues. The germline gives CDR1 DFQATT, CDR2 SNEGSKA (reference sequence). The CDR3 nucleotides read TGCAGTGCCGCCCCCGGGTCTGAAGCTTTCTTT. Encoded protein: CSAAPGSEAFF.

V is TRBV4-1 and J is TRBJ2-1; possibly TRBD2 for D (5 bases). The V end lost 3 bases, the J end lost 10 bases, and 13 bases lay between the germline ends. The length of the CDR3 is 13 residues. Germline CDR1 is MGHRA and CDR2 is YSYEKL. Written as DNA, the CDR3 is TGCGCCAGCAGCCACTTCCGCGGAGGAGAGCAGTTCTTC. Its protein is CASSHFRGGEQFF.